This entry lists 29 T cell receptor beta chains sequenced from one sample in a study of T cells in Graves' hyperthyroidism and ophthalmopathy. Regions amplified from RNA transcripts were the TCR beta CDR3 regions. TCR CDR3 regions were first amplified by RT-PCR with HTBI primers. MiXCR was run by TCRdb on the multiplex PCR reads, yielding one entry per CDR3 protein. The sample has about 590,000 distinct CDR3 sequences, more than 15% seen once; the top ten hold about 7%. Sequenced material: blood. The source of these receptors is a young woman with Graves' hyperthyroidism.

In this sample, this clonotype turned up many times. This chain joins TRBV28 and TRBJ2-1; D ambiguous. The CDR3 loop spans 13 amino acids. Between the trimmed V and J ends, which lost 3 bases and 6 bases, there was a span of 9 bases. Germline V lookup: CDR1 MDHEN, CDR2 SYDVKM. CDR3 in amino acids: CASSLTVVNEQFF. Written as DNA, the CDR3 is TGTGCCAGCAGTTTGACCGTAGTCAATGAGCAGTTCTTC.

Ten or more counts support this clonotype. V is TRBV30 and J is TRBJ2-1, with D tentatively TRBD2 (6 bases). V dropped 1 base and J dropped 11 bases, with 12 bases sitting between them. Germline-derived CDR1 and CDR2 are GTSNPN and SVGIG (reference sequence). The CDR3 loop spans 12 amino acids. The DNA of the CDR3 is TGTGCCTGGAGTGAGGTCGGGAGCCAGCAGTTCTTC. Encoded protein: CAWSEVGSQQFF.

The chain couples TRBV7-9 to TRBJ2-7; D might be TRBD2 (5 bases). The CDR3 totals 13 residues. The V gene's germline CDR1 is SEHNR and CDR2 FQNEAQ (reference sequence). The V end was cut by 6 bases, the J end by 6 bases, with 15 bases between. CDR3 residues: CASRWTPFSEQYF. Here the CDR3 DNA reads TGTGCCAGCAGGTGGACTCCCTTCTCCGAGCAGTACTTC.

The rearrangement uses TRBV7-2 and TRBJ1-1, with 9 nucleotides matching TRBD1. V gave up 5 bases and J gave up 6 bases; unmatched junction bases: 7. Looked up from germline, CDR1 is SGHTA and CDR2 is FQGNSA. CDR3 length: 14 residues. For the CDR3, the DNA is TGTGCCAGCAGCAAACAGGGGGCGTATTCTGAAGCTTTCTTT. This encodes CASSKQGAYSEAFF.

This clonotype turned up a few times. As DNA, the CDR3 is TGTGCCAGCAAACCGGACCAAGAGACCCAGTACTTC. This translates into CASKPDQETQYF. V is TRBV6-1 and J is TRBJ2-5; D remains unclear. CDR1 and CDR2 (germline): MNHNS, SASEGT. CDR3 size: 12 residues. Trimming removed 7 bases from V and 0 bases from J, with 6 bases in between.

This clonotype was seen many times. The J gene is TRBJ2-7, the V gene TRBV29-1; tentative D call: TRBD1 (5 bases). The CDR3 length is 13 residues. V was trimmed by 6 bases and J by 3 bases, leaving 15 bases between them. From germline, CDR1 is SQVTM and CDR2 ANQGSEA. Here the CDR3 reads CSVRRGDGYEQYF. DNA of the CDR3: TGCAGCGTCCGAAGGGGCGACGGCTACGAGCAGTACTTC.

The chain carries TRBV19 and TRBJ2-2; D remains unclear. The CDR3 is 16 residues long. Germline values: CDR1 LNHDA, CDR2 SQIVND (reference sequence). The V end lost 5 bases, the J end lost 5 bases, and 18 bases lay between the germline ends. The CDR3 region has the DNA TGTGCCAGTAGTCCCCGGGTCGAGCTCGGGACCGGGGAGCTGTTTTTT. As protein: CASSPRVELGTGELFF.

This clonotype was detected only a few times. The V and J genes are TRBV15 and TRBJ1-1, with D unresolved. V gave up 0 bases and J gave up 4 bases, with 15 bases separating them. This CDR3 is 16 amino acids long. Germline V gene sequence: CDR1 LNHNV, CDR2 YYDKDF (reference sequence). The CDR3 spells CATSRDRGSIGTEAFF. The CDR3 DNA reads as TGTGCCACCAGCAGAGATCGGGGTTCGATAGGCACTGAAGCTTTCTTT. The complete variable domain, with remaining parts taken from reference TRBV15 and TRBJ1-1, reads DAMVIQNPRYQVTQFGKPVTLSCSQTLNHNVMYWYQQKSSQAPKLLFHYYDKDFNNEADTPDNFQSRRPNTSFCFLDIRSPGLGDTAMYLCATSRDRGSIGTEAFFGQGTRLTVV.

This clonotype appeared many times. This chain uses TRBV10-1 with TRBJ1-1; a possible D gene is TRBD1 (6 bases). The CDR3 has 15 amino acids. Germline values: CDR1 WNHNN, CDR2 SYGVQD (reference sequence). Deletions cut 3 bases from V and 1 base from J, with 12 bases between. CDR3 sequence (DNA): TGCGCCAGCAGTGACCACCAGACAGGGAACACTGAAGCTTTCTTT. This gives the protein CASSDHQTGNTEAFF.

This clonotype appeared a few times. The chain joins TRBV19 to TRBJ2-2, with TRBD1 identical over 9 bases. CDR1 is LNHDA, CDR2 SQIVND, per germline (reference sequence). This CDR3 region has 16 residues. V shed 4 bases and J 1 base; nucleotides not matched to a gene: 4. DNA of the CDR3: TGTGCCAGTAGTAGGTGGGGACAGGGGAACACCGGGGAGCTGTTTTTT. It is translated as CASSRWGQGNTGELFF.

V and J are TRBV6-1 and TRBJ2-2; D is possibly TRBD1 (5 bases). CDR1 and CDR2 from the germline V gene are MNHNS and SASEGT. CDR3 length: 13 residues. Deletions cut 6 bases from V and 5 bases from J, with 10 bases between. The CDR3 DNA reads as TGTGCCAGCAGGATGACAGAAACCGGGGAGCTGTTTTTT. Its translation is CASRMTETGELFF.

The chain uses TRBV20-1 and TRBJ2-5; 12 positions agree with TRBD2. The CDR3 totals 16 residues. Germline loops: CDR1 DFQATT, CDR2 SNEGSKA (reference sequence). The CDR3 sequence: CSPQSASGRDQETQYF. CDR3 in DNA: TGCAGCCCCCAATCGGCTAGCGGGAGGGATCAAGAGACCCAGTACTTC.

The V gene is TRBV6-1, the J gene TRBJ2-7; TRBD2 matches at 11 bases. Germline V gene data show CDR1 as MNHNS and CDR2 as SASEGT. The CDR3 length is 17 residues. V lost 5 bases to trimming and J lost 3 bases; unmatched junction nucleotides: 12. The CDR3 region has the DNA TGTGCCAGCAGTATTTTTAAACTAGCGGGAGAAATCTACGAGCAGTACTTC. It encodes CASSIFKLAGEIYEQYF.

This clonotype was counted a few times. V usage is TRBV4-2 and J usage is TRBJ1-3; TRBD1 matches 8 bases. Germline lookup yields CDR1 LGHNA and CDR2 YNFKEQ. The CDR3 length is 16 residues. V lost 4 bases, J lost 8 bases, and 13 bases stayed unmatched. CDR3 protein: CASSLNQDRASDTIYF. Here the CDR3 DNA reads TGTGCCAGCAGCCTGAACCAGGACAGGGCATCGGACACCATATATTTT.

This clonotype was seen more than once but under ten times. This clone may be a read error of a much larger clone one base away. V gene TRBV12-3 or TRBV12-4 combines with J gene TRBJ2-1; 11 bases are shared with TRBD2. The CDR3 totals 17 residues. DNA of the CDR3: TGTGCCAGCAGTTCAACTAGCGGGAGAACCCTTTACAATGAGCAGTCCTTC. Translating gives CASSSTSGRTLYNEQSF.

This clonotype was seen ten or more times. The rearrangement uses TRBV20-1 and TRBJ2-7, with D tentatively TRBD1 or TRBD2 (5 bases each). Germline V CDR1 and CDR2: DFQATT, SNEGSKA (reference sequence). This CDR3 comprises 15 residues. Trimming left V 3 bases short and J 2 bases short, with 17 bases between. CDR3: CSASSGRGPAYEQYF. The CDR3 region has the DNA TGCAGTGCTAGCTCGGGACGAGGACCCGCCTACGAGCAGTACTTC.

At least ten counts were recorded for this clonotype. The rearrangement links TRBV20-1 to TRBJ2-7, with 8 bases matching TRBD2. This CDR3 is built from 16 residues. Germline V gene data show CDR1 as DFQATT and CDR2 as SNEGSKA (reference sequence). V was clipped by 0 bases and J by 3 bases; unmatched bases: 10. The CDR3 spells CSARDGVAGQIYEQYF. The CDR3 nucleotides are TGCAGTGCTAGAGATGGGGTAGCGGGGCAAATCTACGAGCAGTACTTC.

In this sample, this clonotype turned up many times. The V gene is TRBV5-1, the J gene TRBJ2-2; a weak D match, TRBD1 (6 bases). This CDR3 has 16 residues. Deletions cut 4 bases from V and 3 bases from J, with 16 bases between. CDR1 SGHRS and CDR2 YFSETQ come from the germline V gene. CDR3 nucleotides: TGCGCCAGCAGCCAAAGGACAGCTGGGGACACCGGGGAGCTGTTTTTT. It is translated as CASSQRTAGDTGELFF. The complete variable domain, with remaining parts taken from reference TRBV5-1 and TRBJ2-2, reads KAGVTQTPRYLIKTRGQQVTLSCSPISGHRSVSWYQQTPGQGLQFLFEYFSETQRNKGNFPGRFSGRQFSNSRSEMNVSTLELGDSALYLCASSQRTAGDTGELFFGEGSRLTVL.

This clonotype came up many times. The chain has TRBV13 and TRBJ2-7, with 11 bases fitting TRBD1. The V gene end was trimmed by 5 bases and the J gene end by 5 bases; junction bases not matched to a gene: 5. CDR3 size: 14 residues. The germline V gene has CDR1 PRHDT and CDR2 FYEKMQ (reference sequence). CDR3 protein: CASSPGQGVHEQYF. The CDR3 DNA follows: TGTGCCAGCAGCCCGGGACAGGGGGTTCACGAGCAGTACTTC.

V and J are TRBV13 and TRBJ2-6, with a weak D call TRBD1 (6 bases). The V and J ends lost 5 bases and 1 base respectively, with 12 bases between them. There are 16 residues in the CDR3. Germline assignment: CDR1 PRHDT and CDR2 FYEKMQ (reference sequence). The CDR3 sequence: CASSLRRGSGANVLTF. The CDR3 DNA follows: TGTGCCAGCAGCCTACGAAGGGGGTCTGGGGCCAACGTCCTGACTTTC.

V is TRBV7-9 and J is TRBJ2-2; 9 bases align to TRBD1. From germline, CDR1 is SEHNR and CDR2 FQNEAQ (reference sequence). This CDR3 spans 19 amino acids. V dropped 4 bases and J dropped 4; count of bases not matched to a gene: 16. The CDR3 bases are TGTGCCAGCAGCTACGACCCGGGACAGGGTCGGGATAGCACCGGGGAGCTGTTTTTT. Amino acid sequence: CASSYDPGQGRDSTGELFF.

This clonotype was seen many times. A junction boundary mismatches the germline segment, possibly from a read error. The rearrangement joins TRBV7-2 to TRBJ2-5, with TRBD1 matching 7 bases. This CDR3 spans 13 amino acids. Germline V gene data show CDR1 as SGHTA and CDR2 as FQGNSA. The CDR3 sequence: CASSLDRVEAQYF. The CDR3 nucleotides are TGTGCCAGCAGCCTAGACAGGGTAGAGGCCCAGTACTTC.

This clonotype was counted only a few times. The chain uses TRBV6-5 and TRBJ2-7; TRBD2 aligns across 12 bases. The V gene's germline CDR1 is MNHEY and CDR2 SVGAGI. Unmatched junction bases numbered 10, after V lost 2 bases and J lost 2 bases. The CDR3 loop spans 18 amino acids. For the CDR3, the DNA is TGTGCCAGCAGTTACCTCGGACTAGCGGGAAAAAGGGCCTACGAGCAGTACTTC. Protein product: CASSYLGLAGKRAYEQYF.

This clonotype was seen ten or more times. The V gene is TRBV12-3 or TRBV12-4, the J gene TRBJ2-7; unclear D gene. V lost 2 bases and J 3 bases, leaving 11 bases between the germline ends. The CDR3 runs 14 residues. CDR3 region: CASSLNDPSYEQYF. CDR3 bases: TGTGCCAGCAGTTTAAATGATCCCAGCTACGAGCAGTACTTC.

This clonotype was detected a few times. V gene TRBV7-9 combines with J gene TRBJ2-1, with D possibly TRBD2 on 6 matching bases. The CDR3 spans 15 residues. Trimming cost V 2 bases and J 10 bases, with 18 bases left between them. Germline V CDR1 and CDR2: SEHNR, FQNEAQ (reference sequence). The CDR3 DNA reads TGTGCCAGCAGCTTACGCCTAGCGCGTTTCCCCGAGCAGTTCTTC. Protein sequence: CASSLRLARFPEQFF.

This clonotype has a handful of counts. This chain joins TRBV13 and TRBJ2-3; D perhaps matches TRBD1 (6 bases). In germline, CDR1 is PRHDT, CDR2 FYEKMQ (reference sequence). The CDR3 runs to 15 residues. V was cut by 2 bases and J by 3 bases, with 12 bases left in between. The CDR3 region is CASSLIQTGTDTQYF. For the CDR3, the DNA is TGTGCCAGCAGCTTAATTCAAACAGGGACAGATACGCAGTATTTT.

This clonotype was observed many times. The chain joins TRBV29-1 to TRBJ2-1, with TRBD1 matching over 7 bases. This CDR3 spans 16 amino acids. V shed 6 bases, J shed 4 bases, and the junction held 15 bases outside the gene matches. Germline CDR1 SQVTM, CDR2 ANQGSEA. CDR3 region: CSVELHPRDSYNEQFF. CDR3 in DNA: TGCAGCGTAGAACTCCATCCCCGGGACAGTTACAATGAGCAGTTCTTC.

The chain has TRBV4-1 and TRBJ2-5; a possible D gene is TRBD1 (6 bases). The CDR3 is made up of 16 amino acids. Germline CDR1 and CDR2: MGHRA and YSYEKL. Trimming took off 0 bases at V and 7 bases at J, with 18 bases between the two ends. The chain's CDR3 is CASSQDGQHPRGTQYF. CDR3 nucleotides: TGCGCCAGCAGCCAAGATGGACAGCACCCCCGGGGGACCCAGTACTTC.

The J gene is TRBJ2-7, the V gene TRBV4-1, with 9 bases lining up with TRBD2. Germline V gives CDR1 MGHRA, CDR2 YSYEKL. V shed 1 base and J 4 bases; nucleotides not matched to a gene: 5. There are 15 residues in the CDR3. The CDR3 nucleotides read TGCGCCAGCAGCCAAGTAGGGACTAGCTTGTACGAGCAGTACTTC. This translates into CASSQVGTSLYEQYF.